Listed below are T cell receptor beta chains from one sample, sequenced in a study of T cells in Graves' hyperthyroidism and ophthalmopathy. TCRdb independently ran MiXCR on the multiplex PCR reads; one entry per CDR3 protein. This sample has under 550,000 distinct CDR3 sequences, with just under 20% found just once. The sequenced sample was blood. These receptors originate from a man in his forties with Graves' ophthalmopathy. CDR3s include the opening cysteine and the closing phenylalanine or tryptophan. A D gene is named only where the DNA matches it firmly. A clone size is listed for some rows: how often the clone was seen (once, few, many), or a class if it is expanded.

size: many; D: .; J: TRBJ2-3; V: TRBV11-2; CDR3: CASSHLGGGGTDTQYF; DNA: TGTGCCAGTAGCCATCTAGGCGGCGGCGGCACAGATACGCAGTATTTT
size: few; D: .; J: TRBJ2-2; V: TRBV6-2/TRBV6-3; CDR3: CASSRQVLIRGTGELFF; DNA: TGTGCCAGCTCGCGGCAGGTCCTAATTCGGGGCACCGGGGAGCTGTTTTTT
size: few; D: .; J: TRBJ1-2; V: TRBV7-2; CDR3: CASSLDKTRPTF; DNA: TGTGCCAGCAGCTTAGATAAGACAAGGCCCACCTTC
size: .; D: .; J: TRBJ2-5; V: TRBV4-1; CDR3: CASSQDFQETQYF; DNA: TGCGCCAGCAGCCAAGACTTCCAAGAGACCCAGTACTTC
size: few; D: .; J: TRBJ2-3; V: TRBV5-1; CDR3: CASSSGLVDHADTQYF; DNA: TGCGCCAGCAGCTCGGGACTGGTGGATCACGCAGATACGCAGTATTTT
size: few; D: .; J: TRBJ1-2; V: TRBV10-3; CDR3: CAISESGGVSGYTF; DNA: TGTGCCATCAGTGAGTCTGGAGGAGTCTCCGGCTACACCTTC
size: .; D: .; J: TRBJ2-7; V: TRBV7-9; CDR3: CASTRTMNSYEQYF; DNA: TGTGCCAGCACCAGGACAATGAACTCCTACGAGCAGTACTTC
size: once; D: .; J: TRBJ2-5; V: TRBV12-3/TRBV12-4; CDR3: CASSGSGPGETQYF; DNA: TGTGCCAGCAGTGGCAGCGGACCTGGGGAGACCCAGTACTTC
size: .; D: TRBD2; J: TRBJ2-7; V: TRBV20-1; CDR3: CSARAPGLAGHEQYF; DNA: TGCAGTGCTAGGGCGCCGGGACTAGCGGGGCACGAGCAGTACTTC
size: .; D: TRBD1; J: TRBJ2-7; V: TRBV6-2/TRBV6-3; CDR3: CASRRTGSGSYEQYF; DNA: TGTGCCAGCAGGCGGACAGGGTCGGGTTCCTACGAGCAGTACTTC
size: few; D: TRBD2; J: TRBJ2-3; V: TRBV27; CDR3: CASSSGASGALSTDTQYF; DNA: TGTGCCAGCAGTTCCGGGGCTAGCGGGGCCCTTAGCACAGATACGCAGTATTTT
size: few; D: .; J: TRBJ1-1; V: TRBV4-3; CDR3: CASSLQGWGNTEAFF; DNA: TGCGCCAGCAGCCTACAGGGATGGGGGAACACTGAAGCTTTCTTT
size: many; D: TRBD1; J: TRBJ2-7; V: TRBV7-2; CDR3: CAKADRAGYEQYF; DNA: TGTGCCAAGGCAGACAGGGCAGGATACGAGCAGTACTTC
size: .; D: .; J: TRBJ1-5; V: TRBV20-1; CDR3: CSARDGVRNQPQHF; DNA: TGCAGTGCTAGAGATGGGGTCAGGAATCAGCCCCAGCATTTT
size: many; D: TRBD1; J: TRBJ2-3; V: TRBV12-3/TRBV12-4; CDR3: CASRMTGATDTQYF; DNA: TGTGCCAGCAGGATGACAGGGGCCACAGATACGCAGTATTTT
size: few; D: TRBD2; J: TRBJ2-3; V: TRBV7-9; CDR3: CASSLATSGTSTDTQYF; DNA: TGTGCCAGCAGCTTAGCGACTAGCGGGACTAGCACAGATACGCAGTATTTT
size: many; D: TRBD1; J: TRBJ2-3; V: TRBV18; CDR3: CASSPGQGPDTQYF; DNA: TGTGCCAGCTCACCGGGACAGGGGCCAGATACGCAGTATTTT
size: many; D: .; J: TRBJ2-7; V: TRBV28; CDR3: CASSLSTGRAYF; DNA: TGTGCCAGCAGTTTATCGACAGGGAGGGCGTACTTC
size: .; D: .; J: TRBJ2-5; V: TRBV5-1; CDR3: CASSLEGNAQYF; DNA: TGCGCCAGCAGCTTGGAGGGAAACGCCCAGTACTTC
size: .; D: .; J: TRBJ2-1; V: TRBV29-1; CDR3: CSLGAGINEQFF; DNA: TGCAGCTTGGGGGCGGGAATCAATGAGCAGTTCTTC
size: many; D: .; J: TRBJ2-3; V: TRBV20-1; CDR3: CSAPRTDTQYF; DNA: TGCAGTGCCCCCAGGACAGATACGCAGTATTTT
size: .; D: TRBD1; J: TRBJ1-5; V: TRBV6-1; CDR3: CASSPRDREDQPQHF; DNA: TGTGCCAGCAGTCCACGGGACAGGGAGGACCAGCCCCAGCATTTT
size: few; D: TRBD1; J: TRBJ2-7; V: TRBV5-1; CDR3: CASSGTGTGIHEQYF; DNA: TGCGCCAGCAGCGGGACCGGGACAGGTATCCACGAGCAGTACTTC
size: .; D: .; J: TRBJ2-7; V: TRBV7-9; CDR3: CASSPQREIDEQYF; DNA: TGTGCCAGCAGCCCTCAACGGGAGATCGACGAGCAGTACTTC
size: .; D: .; J: TRBJ2-1; V: TRBV11-2; CDR3: CASGGGEKFF; DNA: TGTGCCAGCGGAGGGGGGGAGAAGTTCTTC
size: many; D: .; J: TRBJ1-2; V: TRBV12-3/TRBV12-4; CDR3: CASSFSDRPNYGYTF; DNA: TGTGCCAGCAGTTTCTCGGACAGACCTAACTATGGCTACACCTTC
size: .; D: .; J: TRBJ2-2; V: TRBV28; CDR3: CASIPTGWTGELFF; DNA: TGTGCCAGCATCCCTACGGGGTGGACCGGGGAGCTGTTTTTT
size: many; D: TRBD2; J: TRBJ2-5; V: TRBV20-1; CDR3: CSVSPGTSGVTQYF; DNA: TGCAGTGTCTCTCCGGGGACTAGCGGGGTGACCCAGTACTTC
size: few; D: TRBD1; J: TRBJ1-2; V: TRBV2; CDR3: CASKAGTGGYGYTF; DNA: TGTGCCAGCAAGGCAGGGACAGGGGGCTATGGCTACACCTTC
size: .; D: .; J: TRBJ1-1; V: TRBV7-9; CDR3: CASSLPSDTEAFF; DNA: TGTGCCAGCAGCCTCCCGAGCGACACTGAAGCTTTCTTT
size: .; D: TRBD2; J: TRBJ2-3; V: TRBV20-1; CDR3: CSATMVDRVLAGGPTDTQYF; DNA: TGCAGTGCTACCATGGTCGACCGGGTACTAGCGGGGGGGCCCACAGATACGCAGTATTTT
size: many; D: .; J: TRBJ2-2; V: TRBV5-1; CDR3: CASSLSATNTGELFF; DNA: TGCGCCAGCAGCTTAAGCGCTACCAACACCGGGGAGCTGTTTTTT
size: few; D: .; J: TRBJ2-5; V: TRBV24-1; CDR3: CATSDRVLGLETQYF; DNA: TGTGCCACCAGTGACCGAGTACTGGGGCTAGAGACCCAGTACTTC
size: .; D: TRBD1; J: TRBJ2-7; V: TRBV20-1; CDR3: CSAEHRDRTYEQYF; DNA: TGCAGTGCTGAACATAGGGACAGAACCTACGAGCAGTACTTC